Below are 25 T cell receptor beta chains sequenced from a single sample in a study of identical twins. TCRdb re-called the 5' RACE reads with MiXCR, one entry per CDR3 protein. This sample yields around 1.7 million distinct CDR3 sequences, of which roughly a third are seen a single time; approximately 0.25% belongs to the top ten. The sample comprised cord blood. These TCRs come from a newborn girl in good health.

This clonotype came up a few times. The chain combines TRBV11-2 with TRBJ1-5; D is unclear. The CDR3 runs to 15 residues. V was cut by 5 bases and J by 2 bases, with 13 bases left in between. The germline gives CDR1 SGHAT, CDR2 FQNNGV. The chain's CDR3 is CASSPGPGGNQPQHF. Written as DNA, the CDR3 is TGTGCCAGCAGCCCCGGGCCAGGAGGCAATCAGCCCCAGCATTTT.

V is TRBV5-1 and J is TRBJ1-3; TRBD1 might be the D (6 bases). CDR1 is SGHRS and CDR2 is YFSETQ in the germline V gene. CDR3 length equals 14 residues. Deletions cut 0 bases from V and 7 bases from J, with 11 bases between. CDR3 loop: CASSLGQDQNTIYF. The DNA of the CDR3 is TGCGCCAGCAGCTTGGGACAGGACCAGAACACCATATATTTT.

This clonotype appeared many times. The chain employs TRBV28 and TRBJ1-2; D not certain. Trimming left V 3 bases short and J 8 bases short, with 4 bases between. Per germline, CDR1 MDHEN and CDR2 SYDVKM. The CDR3 has 10 residues. The CDR3 here is CASSFRGYTF. CDR3 sequence (DNA): TGTGCCAGCAGTTTTAGGGGCTACACCTTC.

There are a few counts of this clonotype. The CDR3 nucleotides read TGTGCCAGCAGCTCCCCTAGCGGGGGGCATGAGCAGTTCTTC. Its protein product is CASSSPSGGHEQFF. The chain combines TRBV13 with TRBJ2-1; 11 bases line up with TRBD2. V trimming: 4 bases; J trimming: 8 bases; junction bases outside the gene matches: 4. CDR3 length: 14 amino acids. The germline CDR1 and CDR2 sequences are PRHDT and FYEKMQ (reference sequence).

V gene TRBV3-1 combines with J gene TRBJ2-5, with D possibly TRBD2 on 5 matching bases. The CDR3 contains 13 residues. From germline, CDR1 is LGHDT and CDR2 YNNKEL (reference sequence). Trimming pared 2 bases from V and 5 bases from J, leaving 9 bases between. CDR3 DNA: TGTGCCAGCAGCCAAAGAGGAGGCGAGACCCAGTACTTC. Protein: CASSQRGGETQYF.

This chain connects TRBV20-1 to TRBJ1-1, with D possibly being TRBD1 (5 bases). Germline CDR1 DFQATT, CDR2 SNEGSKA (reference sequence). The CDR3 covers 10 residues. The V end lost 3 bases, the J end lost 8 bases, and 7 bases lay between the germline ends. The CDR3 reads CSARGEEAFF. CDR3 nucleotide sequence: TGCAGTGCTAGGGGGGAGGAAGCTTTCTTT.

The chain carries TRBV7-2 and TRBJ2-5, with a tentative D call TRBD2 (6 bases). V lost 2 bases and J lost 0, with 22 bases in between. There are 19 residues in the CDR3. Germline CDR1 reads SGHTA; CDR2 reads FQGNSA. For the CDR3, the DNA is TGTGCCAGCAGCTTAATGGGCAGGCTTCTCAGCGGGTACCAAGAGACCCAGTACTTC. Translated: CASSLMGRLLSGYQETQYF.

Details on this clonotype: A much more abundant neighbour one base away suggests this may be a read error. CDR3 protein: CAISPGRSYNEHFF. CDR3 DNA sequence: TGTGCCATCAGCCCGGGACGGTCCTACAATGAGCACTTCTTC. The chain uses TRBV10-3 and TRBJ2-1; D possibly matches TRBD1 or TRBD2 (5 bases each). CDR3 size: 14 residues. Germline lookup yields CDR1 ENHRY and CDR2 SYGVKD.

J is TRBJ1-5 and V is TRBV5-1; a possible D gene is TRBD1 (6 bases). V gave up 1 base and J gave up 6 bases, with 14 bases separating them. The CDR3 extends over 15 amino acids. Germline V gene lookup returns CDR1 SGHRS and CDR2 YFSETQ. The chain's CDR3 is CASSLLAGEGQPQHF. The CDR3 DNA reads TGCGCCAGCAGCTTGTTGGCAGGGGAAGGTCAGCCCCAGCATTTT.

CDR3 loop: CASSQGSGLPYEQYF. In nucleotides, the CDR3 is TGTGCCAGCAGCCAAGGGAGCGGGCTGCCCTACGAGCAGTACTTC. This chain links TRBV3-1 with TRBJ2-7; possibly TRBD2 for D (6 bases). V was clipped by 1 base and J by 2 bases, with 12 bases between them. This CDR3 region has 15 residues. Germline V gene lookup returns CDR1 LGHDT and CDR2 YNNKEL (reference sequence).

This clonotype was detected only a few times. The CDR3, as DNA: TGTGCCAGCAGCAAAGGACAGGGGAGACATCAGCCCCAGCATTTT. It specifies CASSKGQGRHQPQHF. The V call is TRBV21-1, the J call TRBJ1-5; the table gives TRBD1 as D, unverified against the DNA. TRBV21-1 is labeled a pseudogene. CDR3 length: 15 amino acids.

There are a few counts of this clonotype. V is TRBV24-1 and J is TRBJ2-3, with 7 bases lining up with TRBD2. The CDR3 is 14 amino acids. V lost 4 bases to trimming and J lost 4 bases; unmatched junction nucleotides: 4. Germline CDR1 KGHDR, CDR2 SFDVKD. This chain's CDR3 is CATSDPTSADTQYF. CDR3 nucleotide sequence: TGTGCCACCAGTGACCCTACTAGCGCAGATACGCAGTATTTT.

This chain joins TRBV10-3 and TRBJ1-1; D remains unclear. CDR1 and CDR2 (germline): ENHRY, SYGVKD. Trimming left V 4 bases short and J 0 bases short, with 6 bases between. This CDR3 contains 13 residues. CDR3 loop: CAISGSVNTEAFF. Here the CDR3 DNA reads TGTGCCATCAGTGGCTCGGTGAACACTGAAGCTTTCTTT.

The chain uses TRBV7-2 and TRBJ1-3, with D hard to call. V lost 5 bases and J lost 4, with 15 bases in between. The germline V gene encodes CDR1 SGHTA and CDR2 FQGNSA. The CDR3 has 15 residues. The CDR3 region has the DNA TGTGCCAGCAGCAAAATCAGTAGTTTGGGAAACACCATATATTTT. Amino acid sequence: CASSKISSLGNTIYF.

The chain recombines TRBV27 with TRBJ2-1, with D possibly matching TRBD1 (5 bases). The closer fit of TRBJ2-7 to the DNA end suggests the J call may be wrong. The CDR3 loop spans 13 amino acids. The germline gives CDR1 MNHEY, CDR2 SMNVEV (reference sequence). CDR3 sequence (DNA): TGTGCCAGCAGTGTGGGCAGGGCTATCGAGCAGTACTTC. It codes for CASSVGRAIEQYF.

The sample holds a few counts of this clonotype. The chain has TRBV20-1 and TRBJ1-1; maybe TRBD1 (5 bases). The germline gives CDR1 DFQATT, CDR2 SNEGSKA (reference sequence). V lost 5 bases and J lost 1, with 14 bases in between. The CDR3 spans 14 residues. The chain's CDR3 is CSAPTQTENTEAFF. The CDR3 DNA reads TGCAGTGCTCCAACCCAGACAGAGAACACTGAAGCTTTCTTT.

CDR3 protein: CAIGTGNYGYTF. For the CDR3, the DNA is TGTGCCATAGGGACAGGTAACTATGGCTACACCTTC. The genes are TRBV10-3 and TRBJ1-2; 8 nucleotides agree with TRBD1. Germline V gives CDR1 ENHRY, CDR2 SYGVKD. The trim removed 9 bases at V and 1 base at J, leaving 1 base unmatched. The CDR3 spans 12 residues.

There are a few counts of this clonotype. This chain links TRBV27 with TRBJ2-7; 7 bases are a match to TRBD2. Germline V gene sequence: CDR1 MNHEY, CDR2 SMNVEV (reference sequence). V trimming: 2 bases; J trimming: 5 bases; junction bases outside the gene matches: 9. CDR3 length: 15 residues. The DNA for the CDR3 is TGTGCCAGCAGTTTAGAGGGCGGGAGATGGAACGAGCAGTACTTC. Translating it yields CASSLEGGRWNEQYF.

The CDR3 sequence is CASSLGYGAPLSGANVLTF. CDR3 nucleotides: TGTGCCAGCAGTTTAGGGTATGGGGCACCTCTCTCTGGGGCCAACGTCCTGACTTTC. This chain joins TRBV27 and TRBJ2-6, with a weak D call TRBD1 (5 bases). The CDR3 runs 19 residues. CDR1 and CDR2 (germline): MNHEY, SMNVEV (reference sequence). The germline V and J ends were trimmed by 2 bases and 0 bases, with 17 bases remaining between them.

To note about this clonotype: With a much larger clone just one base away, this may be a read error. The chain is built from TRBV29-1 and TRBJ2-1, with TRBD1 as a possible D gene (5 bases). The DNA end is more similar to TRBJ2-7, so the J call may be wrong. CDR1 and CDR2 (germline): SQVTM, ANQGSEA. The CDR3 is made up of 14 amino acids. The CDR3 region is CSVESTTVYNEQYF. The CDR3, as DNA: TGCAGCGTTGAATCCACGACAGTCTACAATGAGCAGTACTTC.

This clonotype occurred a few times. The chain has TRBV2 and TRBJ2-3; 15 nucleotides align to TRBD2. Germline CDR1 SNHLY, CDR2 FYNNEI. V shed 0 bases and J 8 bases; nucleotides not matched to a gene: 3. The CDR3 totals 16 residues. CDR3 sequence reads: CASSEARGLAGGTQYF. The CDR3 DNA sequence: TGTGCCAGCAGTGAAGCGCGGGGACTAGCGGGGGGTACGCAGTATTTT.

This clonotype came up a few times. The rearrangement links TRBV6-2 or TRBV6-3 to TRBJ2-3; D may be TRBD2 (6 bases). The DNA end is a closer match to TRBJ2-5, so the J assignment may be wrong. The germline V gene has CDR1 MNHEY and CDR2 SVGEGT. The CDR3 is 10 amino acids. This CDR3 reads CASSGGTQYF. The CDR3 DNA sequence: TGTGCCAGCAGCGGGGGGACCCAGTACTTC.

This clonotype was counted only a few times. The J gene is TRBJ2-4, the V gene TRBV20-1, with TRBD2 matching over 9 bases. V shed 3 bases and J 0 bases; nucleotides not matched to a gene: 9. CDR3 length equals 17 residues. CDR1 is DFQATT and CDR2 is SNEGSKA in the germline V gene (reference sequence). CDR3 in amino acids: CSASLPGTSKAKNIQYF. The CDR3 DNA reads as TGCAGTGCTAGCCTACCCGGGACTAGCAAAGCCAAAAACATTCAGTACTTC.

This clonotype was detected only a few times. The chain links TRBV2 to TRBJ2-4, with 7 bases identical to TRBD2. Near its end, the DNA agrees better with TRBJ2-7, so the J call may be wrong. There are 14 residues in the CDR3. Germline V gene data show CDR1 as SNHLY and CDR2 as FYNNEI. CDR3 amino acids: CASSQREYLYEQYF. The DNA for the CDR3 is TGTGCCAGCAGTCAGCGGGAATACCTCTACGAGCAGTACTTC.

This chain connects TRBV2 to TRBJ1-1, with a weak D call TRBD1 (6 bases). Trimming left V 1 base short and J 4 bases short, with 10 bases between. CDR3 length: 14 amino acids. Germline lookup yields CDR1 SNHLY and CDR2 FYNNEI. CDR3 bases: TGTGCCAGCAGTGAAGTTAACAGGGCCACTGAAGCTTTCTTT. Translation: CASSEVNRATEAFF.